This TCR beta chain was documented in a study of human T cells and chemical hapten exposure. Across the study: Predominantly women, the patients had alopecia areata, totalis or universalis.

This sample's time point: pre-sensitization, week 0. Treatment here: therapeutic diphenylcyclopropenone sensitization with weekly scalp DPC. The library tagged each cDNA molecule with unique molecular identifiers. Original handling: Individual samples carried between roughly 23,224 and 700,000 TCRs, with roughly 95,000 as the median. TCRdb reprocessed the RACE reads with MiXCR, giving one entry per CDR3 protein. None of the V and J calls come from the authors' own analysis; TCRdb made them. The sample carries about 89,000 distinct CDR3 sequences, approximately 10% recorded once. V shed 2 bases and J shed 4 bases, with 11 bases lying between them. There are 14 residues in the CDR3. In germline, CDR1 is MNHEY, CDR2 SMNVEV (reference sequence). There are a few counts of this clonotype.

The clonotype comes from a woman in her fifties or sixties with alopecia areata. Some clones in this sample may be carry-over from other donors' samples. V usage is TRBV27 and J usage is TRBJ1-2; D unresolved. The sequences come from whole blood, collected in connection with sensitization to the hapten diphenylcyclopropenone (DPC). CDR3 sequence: CASSLHINSYGYTF. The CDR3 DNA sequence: TGTGCCAGCAGTTTACACATAAATAGCTATGGCTACACCTTC.